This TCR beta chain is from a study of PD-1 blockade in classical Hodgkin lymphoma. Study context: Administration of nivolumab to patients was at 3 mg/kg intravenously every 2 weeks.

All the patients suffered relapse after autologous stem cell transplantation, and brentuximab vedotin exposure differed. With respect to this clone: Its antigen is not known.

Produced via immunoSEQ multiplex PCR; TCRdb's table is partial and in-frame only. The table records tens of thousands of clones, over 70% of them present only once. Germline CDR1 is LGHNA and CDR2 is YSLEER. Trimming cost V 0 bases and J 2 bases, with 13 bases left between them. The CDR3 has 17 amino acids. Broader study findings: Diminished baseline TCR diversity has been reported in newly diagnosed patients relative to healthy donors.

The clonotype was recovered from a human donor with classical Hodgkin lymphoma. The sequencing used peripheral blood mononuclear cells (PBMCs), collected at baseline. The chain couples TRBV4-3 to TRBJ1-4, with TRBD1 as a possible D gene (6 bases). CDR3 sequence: CASSQDRGGSTNEKLFF. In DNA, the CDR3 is TGCGCCAGCAGCCAAGATCGGGGGGGCTCTACTAATGAAAAACTGTTTTTT.